The next 26 T cell receptor beta chains were all read from a single sample in a study of T cell changes during pregnancy in multiple sclerosis. Measured with immunoSEQ multiplex PCR; TCRdb has only the in-frame clones, and not every one. The top ten clones hold 3.5% of a sample with about 34,000 clones, approximately 90% of them seen once. The material was CD8+ T cells from peripheral blood mononuclear cells, obtained in the third trimester of pregnancy. The receptors were sampled from a female donor with multiple sclerosis, enrolled in a pregnancy study.

The genes are TRBV15 and TRBJ1-1; D not certain. The V gene's germline CDR1 is LNHNV and CDR2 YYDKDF (reference sequence). V was pared by 3 bases and J by 5 bases, with 10 bases between. The CDR3 runs to 13 residues. The CDR3 DNA follows: TGTGCCACCAGCAGGACTAGGGTTACTGAAGCTTTCTTT. This translates into CATSRTRVTEAFF.

The chain joins TRBV7-2 to TRBJ2-2, with D tentatively TRBD2 (6 bases). The CDR3 runs 15 residues. Germline CDR1 reads SGHTA; CDR2 reads FQGNSA. V lost 4 bases to trimming and J lost 4 bases, with 13 bases between them. The CDR3 DNA reads as TGTGCCAGCAGCTCATACCTGGGGGGCACCGGGGAGCTGTTTTTT. Translated, it gives CASSSYLGGTGELFF.

J is TRBJ1-2 and V is TRBV7-9; weak D call: TRBD1 (6 bases). The V end was cut by 3 bases, the J end by 0 bases, with 20 bases between. This CDR3 has 18 amino acids. Germline CDR1 reads SEHNR; CDR2 reads FQNEAQ (reference sequence). CDR3: CASSLSGTSRISNYGYTF. The CDR3 bases are TGTGCCAGCAGCTTGTCCGGGACATCACGGATTTCTAACTATGGCTACACCTTC.

The chain is built from TRBV4-1 and TRBJ2-7, with 11 bases aligning to TRBD2. This CDR3 spans 15 amino acids. V shed 0 bases, J shed 3 bases, and the junction held 1 base outside the gene matches. Per the germline V gene, CDR1 is MGHRA and CDR2 is YSYEKL. In DNA, the CDR3 is TGCGCCAGCAGCCAAGAGGGACTAGCGGTCTACGAGCAGTACTTC. Translation: CASSQEGLAVYEQYF.

J is TRBJ2-7 and V is TRBV13, with a possible D match to TRBD1 (6 bases). V was pared by 4 bases and J by 2 bases, with 15 bases between. CDR1 PRHDT and CDR2 FYEKMQ come from the germline V gene (reference sequence). The CDR3 extends over 15 amino acids. This CDR3 is CASSSRQVGTYEQYF. The CDR3 coding sequence is TGTGCCAGCAGCTCCCGACAGGTCGGAACCTACGAGCAGTACTTC.

The chain links TRBV19 to TRBJ1-4; TRBD1 agrees at 8 bases. Germline V lookup: CDR1 LNHDA, CDR2 SQIVND (reference sequence). This CDR3 is built from 14 residues. J gave up 7 bases and V 3 bases, and 4 bases lay outside the gene matches. CDR3 sequence (DNA): TGTGCCAGTAGTATCCCAGGGGGCAGTGAAAAACTGTTTTTT. Amino acids: CASSIPGGSEKLFF.

This clone appeared a few times. The chain links TRBV6-1 to TRBJ1-1, with D hard to call. Germline assignment: CDR1 MNHNS and CDR2 SASEGT. The CDR3 consists of 12 residues. Trimming took 7 bases from V and 3 from J, leaving 9 bases between them. For the CDR3, the DNA is TGTGCCAGCAAGACGGGGTACACTGAAGCTTTCTTT. Its translation is CASKTGYTEAFF.

This clone was observed once. V gene TRBV9 combines with J gene TRBJ2-5; the D gene is possibly TRBD1 (6 bases). Trimming removed 4 bases from V and 4 bases from J, with 14 bases in between. Looked up from germline, CDR1 is SGDLS and CDR2 is YYNGEE. The CDR3 is 14 residues long. The CDR3 loop reads CASSSTGLRETQYF. The CDR3 coding sequence is TGTGCCAGCAGCAGCACAGGGTTGCGAGAGACCCAGTACTTC. The full variable domain, rest sourced from reference TRBV9 and TRBJ2-5, is DSGVTQTPKHLITATGQRVTLRCSPRSGDLSVYWYQQSLDQGLQFLIQYYNGEERAKGNILERFSAQQFPDLHSELNLSSLELGDSALYFCASSSTGLRETQYFGPGTRLLVL.

V and J are TRBV19 and TRBJ2-2; the match to TRBD2 covers 7 bases. Germline V CDR1 and CDR2: LNHDA, SQIVND (reference sequence). V shed 5 bases and J 5 bases; nucleotides not matched to a gene: 8. CDR3 length: 15 residues. The CDR3 region has the DNA TGTGCCAGTAGTGTCGGGACTATTAATACCGGGGAGCTGTTTTTT. Amino acids: CASSVGTINTGELFF.

The rearrangement joins TRBV4-1 to TRBJ2-5; possibly TRBD2 for D (6 bases). The germline V gene has CDR1 MGHRA and CDR2 YSYEKL. The CDR3 consists of 16 residues. V lost 2 bases to trimming and J lost 7 bases, with 20 bases between them. The CDR3: CASSQRNPLEGLTQYF. The CDR3 DNA reads as TGCGCCAGCAGCCAAAGAAACCCACTGGAGGGTTTGACCCAGTACTTC.

The chain recombines TRBV7-9 with TRBJ1-1; D is undetermined. The CDR3 contains 12 residues. CDR1 is SEHNR, CDR2 FQNEAQ, per germline (reference sequence). The V end was cut by 1 base, the J end by 6 bases, with 6 bases between. This CDR3 reads CASSLDISEAFF. CDR3 DNA sequence: TGTGCCAGCAGCTTAGATATTTCTGAAGCTTTCTTT.

As for this clone: At one of its ends the junction is not consistent with the germline gene, which may arise from a read error. The chain employs TRBV5-4 and TRBJ2-7; the match to TRBD1 covers 12 bases. From germline, CDR1 is SGHNT and CDR2 YYREEE (reference sequence). The CDR3 extends over 16 amino acids. The CDR3 coding sequence is TGCGCCAGCAGCCAAGAATTGGGGACAGGGGGCGACGAGCAGTACTTC. Protein sequence: CASSQELGTGGDEQYF.

The chain recombines TRBV7-2 with TRBJ2-3, with 7 bases matching TRBD2. Trimming at V came to 2 bases and at J to 1 base, leaving 0 bases not matched to a gene. The CDR3 consists of 14 residues. The germline V gene has CDR1 SGHTA and CDR2 FQGNSA. As DNA, the CDR3 is TGTGCCAGCAGCTTACGGGGGGGCACAGATACGCAGTATTTT. Translating it yields CASSLRGGTDTQYF.

The V and J genes are TRBV11-3 and TRBJ2-1, with 11 bases fitting TRBD2. CDR1 is SGHNT, CDR2 YENEEA, per germline. The CDR3 has 14 residues. V lost 5 bases, J lost 9 bases, and 6 bases stayed unmatched. CDR3 sequence reads: CASSPTGLAGEQFF. In DNA, the CDR3 is TGTGCCAGCAGCCCCACTGGACTAGCGGGTGAGCAGTTCTTC.

The rearrangement links TRBV6-4 to TRBJ1-6, with D hard to call. This CDR3 is 13 amino acids long. V was shortened by 3 bases and J by 7 bases, with 7 bases between the two germline ends. The germline V gene encodes CDR1 MRHNA and CDR2 SNTAGT. In DNA form, the CDR3 reads TGTGCCAGCAGTGAAAGAGAAAATTCACCCCTCCACTTT. Its protein product is CASSERENSPLHF.

This chain links TRBV15 with TRBJ1-6; no reliable D call. Trimming took 0 bases from V and 7 from J, leaving 10 bases between them. The CDR3 sequence is 15 residues long. Looked up from germline, CDR1 is LNHNV and CDR2 is YYDKDF (reference sequence). This CDR3 reads CATSRDGGGNSPLHF. The CDR3 region has the DNA TGTGCCACCAGCAGAGATGGTGGAGGGAATTCACCCCTCCACTTT.

The chain combines TRBV9 with TRBJ1-1; no reliable D call. This CDR3 contains 12 residues. The germline V gene encodes CDR1 SGDLS and CDR2 YYNGEE. V lost 0 bases and J lost 3, with 3 bases in between. In DNA, the CDR3 is TGTGCCAGCAGCGTAGGGCACACTGAAGCTTTCTTT. As protein: CASSVGHTEAFF.

This clone was counted between two and nine times. The chain employs TRBV7-9 and TRBJ1-1; 8 bases match TRBD1. The CDR3 length is 11 residues. J was trimmed by 10 bases and V by 5 bases; bases with no gene match: 3. Germline CDR1 SEHNR, CDR2 FQNEAQ (reference sequence). The DNA for the CDR3 is TGTGCCAGCAGCCTGACAGGGGTAGCTTTCTTT. Encoded protein: CASSLTGVAFF. The complete variable domain, with remaining parts taken from reference TRBV7-9 and TRBJ1-1, reads DTGVSQNPRHKITKRGQNVTFRCDPISEHNRLYWYRQTLGQGPEFLTYFQNEAQLEKSRLLSDRFSAERPKGSFSTLEIQRTEQGDSAMYLCASSLTGVAFFGQGTRLTVV.

The chain carries TRBV7-2 and TRBJ1-2; 8 nucleotides agree with TRBD1. Per the germline V gene, CDR1 is SGHTA and CDR2 is FQGNSA. The CDR3 consists of 16 residues. Trimming removed 1 base from V and 4 bases from J; junction bases left unmatched: 8. DNA for the CDR3: TGTGCCAGCAGCTTAGGACCCAGGGGGCAAGGCTATGGCTACACCTTC. Amino acids: CASSLGPRGQGYGYTF.

J is TRBJ1-1 and V is TRBV7-2, with 10 nucleotides matching TRBD1. The CDR3 covers 14 residues. Trimming removed 5 bases from V and 3 bases from J; junction bases left unmatched: 3. Germline-derived CDR1 and CDR2 are SGHTA and FQGNSA. CDR3 sequence reads: CASSQGQGYTEAFF. CDR3 in DNA: TGTGCCAGCAGCCAGGGACAGGGGTACACTGAAGCTTTCTTT.

The rearrangement uses TRBV7-9 and TRBJ1-1; D gene uncertain. This CDR3 is built from 13 residues. The germline V gene has CDR1 SEHNR and CDR2 FQNEAQ (reference sequence). V lost 4 bases to trimming and J lost 1 base, with 7 bases between them. CDR3 in amino acids: CASSSAGNTEAFF. The CDR3 bases are TGTGCCAGCAGCTCCGCGGGGAACACTGAAGCTTTCTTT.

The gene calls are TRBV29-1 and TRBJ1-2, with 10 bases lining up with TRBD1. There are 16 residues in the CDR3. The junction had 8 bases not matched to a gene; V was cut back by 0 bases and J by 4 bases. In germline, CDR1 is SQVTM, CDR2 ANQGSEA. DNA of the CDR3: TGCAGCGTTGAAGACGGGGACAGGGGATACCCCTATGGCTACACCTTC. Protein: CSVEDGDRGYPYGYTF. Looking up the rest from reference TRBV29-1 and TRBJ1-2 gives the full variable domain: SAVISQKPSRDICQRGTSLTIQCQVDSQVTMMFWYRQQPGQSLTLIATANQGSEATYESGFVIDKFPISRPNLTFSTLTVSNMSPEDSSIYLCSVEDGDRGYPYGYTFGSGTRLTVV.

The chain couples TRBV9 to TRBJ1-6, with D tentatively TRBD1 (6 bases). The CDR3 totals 17 residues. Looked up from germline, CDR1 is SGDLS and CDR2 is YYNGEE. V was shortened by 1 base and J by 0 bases, with 11 bases between the two germline ends. The DNA for the CDR3 is TGTGCCAGCAGCGTAAGGACAGCACCCTCCTATAATTCACCCCTCCACTTT. It yields the protein CASSVRTAPSYNSPLHF.

The J gene is TRBJ2-3, the V gene TRBV9, with 10 bases fitting TRBD2. From germline, CDR1 is SGDLS and CDR2 YYNGEE. The CDR3 runs 16 residues. Unmatched junction bases numbered 4, after V lost 3 bases and J lost 0 bases. The CDR3 reads CASSGLAGGSTDTQYF. The CDR3 DNA is TGTGCCAGCAGCGGCTTAGCGGGGGGTAGCACAGATACGCAGTATTTT.

The rearrangement links TRBV4-2 to TRBJ2-3, with 8 positions matching TRBD2. The germline gives CDR1 LGHNA, CDR2 YNFKEQ. CDR3 size: 17 residues. The junction had 13 bases not matched to a gene; V was cut back by 3 bases and J by 5 bases. CDR3 coding DNA: TGTGCCAGCAGCCATCGGGGGGGGCGGGGGCCGGGAGATACGCAGTATTTT. It translates to CASSHRGGRGPGDTQYF.

CDR3 coding DNA: TGTGCCATCACCCAGAGCGGGACAGGGGGCTTAAACACTGAAGCTTTCTTT. Its translation: CAITQSGTGGLNTEAFF. The V call is TRBV10-3, the J call TRBJ1-1, with 12 positions matching TRBD1. V was pared by 7 bases and J by 2 bases, with 11 bases of the junction left unmatched. The germline V gene encodes CDR1 ENHRY and CDR2 SYGVKD. The CDR3 covers 17 residues.